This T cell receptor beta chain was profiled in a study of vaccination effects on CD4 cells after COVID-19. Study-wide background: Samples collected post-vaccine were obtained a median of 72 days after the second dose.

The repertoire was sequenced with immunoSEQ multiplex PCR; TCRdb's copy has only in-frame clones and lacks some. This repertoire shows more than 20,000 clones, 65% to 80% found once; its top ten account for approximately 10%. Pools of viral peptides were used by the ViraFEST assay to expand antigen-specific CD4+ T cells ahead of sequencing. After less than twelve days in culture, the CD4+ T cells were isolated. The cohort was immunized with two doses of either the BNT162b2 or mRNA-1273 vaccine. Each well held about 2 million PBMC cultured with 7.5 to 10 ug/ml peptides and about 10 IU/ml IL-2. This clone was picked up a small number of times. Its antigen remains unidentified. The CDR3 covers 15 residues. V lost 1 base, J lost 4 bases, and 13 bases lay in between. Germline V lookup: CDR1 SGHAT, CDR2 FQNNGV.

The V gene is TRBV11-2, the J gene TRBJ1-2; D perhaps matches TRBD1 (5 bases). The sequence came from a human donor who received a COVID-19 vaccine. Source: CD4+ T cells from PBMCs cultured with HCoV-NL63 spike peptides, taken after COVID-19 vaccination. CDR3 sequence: CASSLGRGVSYGYTF. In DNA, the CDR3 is TGTGCCAGCAGCTTAGGGCGGGGGGTGAGCTATGGCTACACCTTC.